This T cell receptor (beta chain) was recovered during a study of beta chain features in type 1 diabetes. Across the study: Age, gender, cell numbers and subset yield matched between patients and controls.

Donors underwent one heparinised blood draw, 100 to 150 mL on average. Trimming pared 3 bases from V and 5 bases from J, leaving 13 bases between. CDR1 MGHRA and CDR2 YSYEKL come from the germline V gene. There are 15 residues in the CDR3. This clone was seen only a few times. What it binds is not known. Expressed TCRB transcripts were sequenced, since all the RNA that had been isolated was reverse transcribed. The table came from immunoSEQ multiplex PCR; TCRdb's copy has only in-frame clones and leaves some out. The sample carries 300,000 to 350,000 clones, 7% to 9% recorded once. Study-wide results and limits: The study notes PCR might favor shorter templates equally in patients and controls. A pattern of fewer insertions and more deletions at VDJ junctions was seen in type 1 diabetes patients.

The sample consisted of central memory CD4+ T cells from blood. The receptor was derived from a woman younger than 35 in good health. V gene TRBV4-1 combines with J gene TRBJ2-2; the D gene is possibly TRBD1 (5 bases). Here the CDR3 reads CASSHVGASTGELFF. The CDR3 coding sequence is TGCGCCAGCAGCCACGTTGGGGCCTCGACCGGGGAGCTGTTTTTT.